The T cell receptor beta chain described here comes from a study of cytomegalovirus exposure and HLA in healthy donors. The germline V gene encodes CDR1 MDHEN and CDR2 SYDVKM. This CDR3 has 16 amino acids. J gave up 0 bases and V 6 bases, and 9 bases lay outside the gene matches. PCR involved 60 Vbeta and 13 Jbeta primers. Here immunoSEQ multiplex PCR was the method, and the copy in TCRdb shows in-frame clones only, minus some. The table lists 200,000 to 300,000 clones, roughly 84% of them singletons, with around 0.23% in the top ten. The chain employs TRBV28 and TRBJ2-3; 7 bases fit TRBD1. This receptor was identified in a girl aged 2 to 9 in good health and CMV-seronegative. The specimen was PBMCs. In nucleotides, the CDR3 is TGTGCCAGCAGCCTTTGGACAGGTGGGAGCACAGATACGCAGTATTTT. Translation gives CASSLWTGGSTDTQYF.